Each of the 20 T cell receptor beta chains below was sequenced from the same sample in a study of somatic mutations in cytotoxic T cells in rheumatoid arthritis. Method: immunoSEQ multiplex PCR; TCRdb's copy keeps in-frame clones and lacks some. The sample includes roughly 30,000 clones, 75% to 85% of them seen just once. Sequenced: CD8+ T cells sorted from blood. The receptor set was obtained from an adult with rheumatoid arthritis.

The J gene is TRBJ1-5, the V gene TRBV7-8; possible D gene TRBD1, 5 bases. The CDR3 loop spans 16 amino acids. The ends were cut back, 5 bases at V and 5 bases at J, with 19 bases in the middle. Germline-derived CDR1 and CDR2 are SGHVS and FQNEAQ. CDR3 loop: CASSTAGDRSYQPQHF. The CDR3 DNA reads TGTGCCAGCAGCACGGCCGGCGACAGATCCTATCAGCCCCAGCATTTT.

This chain connects TRBV27 to TRBJ1-1; 7 positions agree with TRBD1. CDR3 length: 14 residues. The V gene's germline CDR1 is MNHEY and CDR2 SMNVEV (reference sequence). The trim removed 2 bases at V and 3 bases at J, leaving 3 bases unmatched. CDR3 in amino acids: CASSLAGTDTEAFF. CDR3 sequence (DNA): TGTGCCAGCAGTTTAGCAGGGACAGACACTGAAGCTTTCTTT.

The chain employs TRBV30 and TRBJ2-2, with D unclear. CDR1 is GTSNPN and CDR2 is SVGIG in the germline V gene (reference sequence). Trimming took off 1 base at V and 0 bases at J, with 0 bases between the two ends. The CDR3 length is 12 residues. The CDR3 bases are TGTGCCTGGAGTGCGAACACCGGGGAGCTGTTTTTT. Amino acids: CAWSANTGELFF.

The chain carries TRBV7-9 and TRBJ2-7; TRBD2 matches at 7 bases. With 0 bases clipped from V and 5 bases from J, the junction kept 4 bases outside the gene matches. The CDR3 length is 14 residues. The V gene's germline CDR1 is SEHNR and CDR2 FQNEAQ (reference sequence). This chain's CDR3 is CASSLAGGPHEQYF. CDR3 nucleotide sequence: TGTGCCAGCAGCTTAGCGGGAGGGCCGCACGAGCAGTACTTC.

This clone was counted only a few times. The genes are TRBV5-1 and TRBJ1-1; a weak D match, TRBD1 (6 bases). The V gene's germline CDR1 is SGHRS and CDR2 YFSETQ. This CDR3 is built from 15 residues. Trimming pared 1 base from V and 1 base from J, leaving 11 bases between. This CDR3 reads CASSLRDTSNTEAFF. CDR3 nucleotide sequence: TGCGCCAGCAGCTTGCGGGACACCTCGAACACTGAAGCTTTCTTT.

The chain links TRBV11-2 to TRBJ2-1; 10 nucleotides align to TRBD2. This CDR3 region has 16 residues. Germline assignment: CDR1 SGHAT and CDR2 FQNNGV. Germline trimming cut 1 base from V and 3 bases from J; bases unmatched to any gene: 3. The CDR3 region is CASSLASGRFYNEQFF. The CDR3 DNA is TGTGCCAGCAGCTTAGCTAGCGGGAGATTCTACAATGAGCAGTTCTTC.

The chain uses TRBV7-7 and TRBJ2-2, with TRBD2 as a possible D gene (5 bases). The CDR3 sequence is 14 residues long. V lost 3 bases to trimming and J lost 7 bases, with 12 bases between them. Germline CDR1 is SSHAT and CDR2 is FNYEAQ (reference sequence). The CDR3 sequence: CASSFRTPGGELFF. The CDR3 region has the DNA TGTGCCAGCAGCTTTAGGACTCCTGGCGGGGAGCTGTTTTTT.

The chain combines TRBV5-6 with TRBJ1-3; D is possibly TRBD1 (5 bases). The germline CDR1 and CDR2 sequences are SGHDT and YYEEEE. The CDR3 totals 12 residues. V shed 5 bases and J shed 7 bases, with 10 bases lying between them. CDR3 residues: CASRDGGNTIYF. DNA for the CDR3: TGTGCCAGCAGGGATGGGGGTAACACCATATATTTT.

This clone turned up a few times. This chain's CDR3 is CASSDGGNTEAFF. CDR3 sequence (DNA): TGTGCCAGCAGCGACGGTGGGAACACTGAAGCTTTCTTT. V usage is TRBV7-3 and J usage is TRBJ1-1; unclear D gene. In germline, CDR1 is SGHTA, CDR2 FQGTGA. The CDR3 is 13 amino acids. V was pared by 5 bases and J by 1 base, with 8 bases between.

The chain is built from TRBV6-5 and TRBJ2-7, with 9 bases aligning to TRBD1. This CDR3 contains 15 residues. Germline V gives CDR1 MNHEY, CDR2 SVGAGI. V lost 6 bases to trimming and J lost 3 bases; unmatched junction nucleotides: 9. The CDR3 DNA reads as TGTGCCAGCAGCAATGCGGGACAGGGCTACTACGAGCAGTACTTC. Translation gives CASSNAGQGYYEQYF.

This rearrangement joins TRBV27 to TRBJ1-1, with D possibly being TRBD1 (5 bases). The CDR3 covers 15 residues. From germline, CDR1 is MNHEY and CDR2 SMNVEV (reference sequence). The ends were cut back, 6 bases at V and 4 bases at J, with 18 bases in the middle. Here the CDR3 DNA reads TGTGCCAGCAGCGGGGCAGGGAGGAGGGGCACTGAAGCTTTCTTT. It yields the protein CASSGAGRRGTEAFF.

This rearrangement joins TRBV27 to TRBJ2-4, with D possibly TRBD1 on 5 matching bases. V was pared by 5 bases and J by 12 bases, with 17 bases between. The CDR3 consists of 13 residues. Germline V CDR1 and CDR2: MNHEY, SMNVEV (reference sequence). DNA for the CDR3: TGTGCCAGCAGTCTGGGTGGGGTAAGGGGTCAGTACTTC. Translation gives CASSLGGVRGQYF.

This clone was counted only a few times. The chain combines TRBV19 with TRBJ2-7; TRBD1 is a possible D gene (6 bases). This CDR3 has 13 amino acids. V was cut by 3 bases and J by 3 bases, with 9 bases left in between. CDR1 and CDR2 from the germline V gene are LNHDA and SQIVND (reference sequence). CDR3 bases: TGTGCCAGTAGTATCGGACAGCTCTACGAGCAGTACTTC. Its translation: CASSIGQLYEQYF.

This clone was seen a handful of times. The CDR3 region has the DNA TGCGCCAGCAGCCCCGAATGGAGGGGGCAAACTGAAGCTTTCTTT. Translating gives CASSPEWRGQTEAFF. The chain joins TRBV4-1 to TRBJ1-1, with 7 bases lining up with TRBD1. The V gene's germline CDR1 is MGHRA and CDR2 YSYEKL. CDR3 length: 15 residues. With V trimmed by 4 bases and J by 5 bases, 10 bases remained unmatched.

The rearrangement links TRBV5-4 to TRBJ2-1; 14 bases match TRBD2. Germline V gives CDR1 SGHNT, CDR2 YYREEE (reference sequence). This CDR3 spans 17 amino acids. The V gene end was trimmed by 4 bases and the J gene end by 5 bases; junction bases not matched to a gene: 8. Here the CDR3 reads CASSRQGLAGEDNEQFF. In DNA form, the CDR3 reads TGTGCCAGCAGCCGTCAGGGACTAGCGGGAGAGGACAATGAGCAGTTCTTC.

The chain is built from TRBV5-6 and TRBJ2-7, with 7 bases that match TRBD2. The CDR3 covers 14 residues. Germline CDR1 and CDR2: SGHDT and YYEEEE. J lost 3 bases, V lost 0 bases, and 3 bases had no gene match. The CDR3 reads CASSLGGGVYEQYF. CDR3 nucleotide sequence: TGTGCCAGCAGCTTGGGGGGGGGAGTCTACGAGCAGTACTTC.

The chain is built from TRBV5-4 and TRBJ2-7; D not resolved. The V end was cut by 1 base, the J end by 1 base, with 6 bases between. CDR3 length equals 13 residues. Germline V lookup: CDR1 SGHNT, CDR2 YYREEE (reference sequence). This CDR3 is CASSLLGSYEQYF. Here the CDR3 DNA reads TGTGCCAGCAGCTTGCTAGGGTCCTACGAGCAGTACTTC.

This clone occurred a few times. This chain's CDR3 is CASSIDEQTQYF. The DNA of the CDR3 is TGTGCCAGTAGTATAGATGAACAGACCCAGTACTTC. The V call is TRBV19, the J call TRBJ2-5; the D is unclear. The CDR3 has 12 amino acids. With 0 bases removed from V and 6 bases from J, the gap between germline ends came to 5 bases. Germline CDR1 and CDR2: LNHDA and SQIVND (reference sequence).

This clone was observed once. The chain employs TRBV5-4 and TRBJ1-1; perhaps TRBD1 as D (6 bases). Trimming shortened V by 3 bases and J by 1 base, and 10 bases separated the two germline ends. This CDR3 has 14 amino acids. The V gene's germline CDR1 is SGHNT and CDR2 YYREEE (reference sequence). This CDR3 reads CASSSQGGNTEAFF. The CDR3, as DNA: TGTGCCAGCAGCTCACAGGGAGGGAACACTGAAGCTTTCTTT.

This clone was recorded once. The V call is TRBV4-2, the J call TRBJ1-1, with a tentative D call TRBD1 (6 bases). The germline V gene has CDR1 LGHNA and CDR2 YNFKEQ. V shed 0 bases and J shed 5 bases, with 16 bases lying between them. This CDR3 is 16 amino acids long. CDR3 residues: CASSQDNYREGTEAFF. CDR3 nucleotide sequence: TGTGCCAGCAGCCAAGATAACTACAGGGAAGGGACTGAAGCTTTCTTT.